This T cell receptor beta chain was documented in a study of spatial heterogeneity in lung cancer. The overall study: In tumor regions TCR transcript counts correlated strongly with a matched bulk RNA-seq T cell module score. Study-wide results and limits: One measure, the expanded intratumoral alpha and beta TCR count, tracked tumor mutation counts.

The time point was: sample taken at primary tumor resection. This clonotype is deemed medium-sized. Its antigen remains unidentified. V was pared by 5 bases and J by 0 bases, with 3 bases of the junction left unmatched. CDR3 size: 16 residues. Germline-derived CDR1 and CDR2 are SGHAT and FQNNGV. Each molecule of TCR cDNA was tagged with one unique molecular identifier. One entry per CDR3 protein results from TCRdb running MiXCR on the 5' RACE reads. The sample lists roughly 3,900 distinct CDR3 sequences, 10% seen once, with approximately 16% in the top ten. The sample was lung tumor tissue, taken at surgery. This TCR came from a female donor with early-stage non-small cell lung cancer. The chain uses TRBV11-2 and TRBJ2-2, with TRBD2 identical over 10 bases. The CDR3 nucleotides are TGTGCCAGCAGCCCTCTAGCGGGGGCGAACACCGGGGAGCTGTTTTTT. It is translated as CASSPLAGANTGELFF.